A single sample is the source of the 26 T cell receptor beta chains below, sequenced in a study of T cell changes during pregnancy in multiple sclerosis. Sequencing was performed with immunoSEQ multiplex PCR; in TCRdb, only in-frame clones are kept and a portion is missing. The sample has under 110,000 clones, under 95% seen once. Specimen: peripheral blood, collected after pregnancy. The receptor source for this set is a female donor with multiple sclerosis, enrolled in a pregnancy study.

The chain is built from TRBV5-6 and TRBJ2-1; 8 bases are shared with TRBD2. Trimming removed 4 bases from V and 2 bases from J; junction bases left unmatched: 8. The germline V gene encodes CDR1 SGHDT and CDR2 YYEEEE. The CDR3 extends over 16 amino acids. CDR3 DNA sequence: TGTGCCAGCAGCCTGGTTGCACTAGCGGCCTACAATGAGCAGTTCTTC. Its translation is CASSLVALAAYNEQFF.

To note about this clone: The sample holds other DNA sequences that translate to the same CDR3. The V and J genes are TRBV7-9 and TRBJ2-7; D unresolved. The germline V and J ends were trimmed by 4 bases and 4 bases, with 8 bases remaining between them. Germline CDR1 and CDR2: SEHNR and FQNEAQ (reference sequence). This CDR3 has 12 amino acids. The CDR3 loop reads CASSSSGYEQYF. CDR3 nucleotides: TGTGCCAGCAGCTCGTCCGGGTACGAGCAGTACTTC.

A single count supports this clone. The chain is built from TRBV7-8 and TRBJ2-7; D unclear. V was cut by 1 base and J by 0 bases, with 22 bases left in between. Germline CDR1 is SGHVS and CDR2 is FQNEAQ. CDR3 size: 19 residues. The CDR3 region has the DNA TGTGCCAGCAGCTTAGGGAGAGGCGCGTCGGTTCTTAGCTCCTACGAGCAGTACTTC. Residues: CASSLGRGASVLSSYEQYF.

The CDR3 region is CASSLTGTEAFF. CDR3 DNA sequence: TGTGCCAGCAGCCTTACCGGCACTGAAGCTTTCTTT. The chain has TRBV5-6 and TRBJ1-1, with D uncertain. The CDR3 covers 12 residues. The V end lost 4 bases, the J end lost 4 bases, and 8 bases lay between the germline ends. Germline CDR1 and CDR2: SGHDT and YYEEEE.

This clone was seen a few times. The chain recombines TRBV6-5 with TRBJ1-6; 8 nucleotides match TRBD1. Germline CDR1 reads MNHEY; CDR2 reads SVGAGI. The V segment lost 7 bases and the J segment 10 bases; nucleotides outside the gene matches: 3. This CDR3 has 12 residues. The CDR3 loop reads CASNDRGSPLHF. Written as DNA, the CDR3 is TGTGCCAGCAACGACAGGGGATCACCCCTCCACTTT.

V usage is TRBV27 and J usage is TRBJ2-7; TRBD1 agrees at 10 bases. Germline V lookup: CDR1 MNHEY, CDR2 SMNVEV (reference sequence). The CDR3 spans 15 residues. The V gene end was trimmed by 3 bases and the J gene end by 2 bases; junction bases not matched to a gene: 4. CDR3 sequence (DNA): TGTGCCAGCAGTTTCCTGGGGACAGGGGCCTACGAGCAGTACTTC. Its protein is CASSFLGTGAYEQYF.

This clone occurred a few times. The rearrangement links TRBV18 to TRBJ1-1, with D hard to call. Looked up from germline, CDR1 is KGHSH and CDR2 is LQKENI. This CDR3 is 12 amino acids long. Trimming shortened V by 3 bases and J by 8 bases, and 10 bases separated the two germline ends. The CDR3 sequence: CASSPPGREAFF. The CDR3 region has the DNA TGTGCCAGCTCACCCCCGGGTAGAGAAGCTTTCTTT.

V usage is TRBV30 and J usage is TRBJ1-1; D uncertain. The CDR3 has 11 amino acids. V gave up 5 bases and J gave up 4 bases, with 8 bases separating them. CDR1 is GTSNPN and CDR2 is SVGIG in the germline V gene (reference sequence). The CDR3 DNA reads TGTGCCTGGTTGCGGGGCACTGAAGCTTTCTTT. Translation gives CAWLRGTEAFF.

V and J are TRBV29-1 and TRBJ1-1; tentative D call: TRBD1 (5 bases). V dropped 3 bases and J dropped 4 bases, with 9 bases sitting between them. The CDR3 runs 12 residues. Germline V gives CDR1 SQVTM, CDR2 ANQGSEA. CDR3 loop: CSVEGPGTEAFF. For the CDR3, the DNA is TGCAGCGTTGAGGGGCCTGGCACTGAAGCTTTCTTT.

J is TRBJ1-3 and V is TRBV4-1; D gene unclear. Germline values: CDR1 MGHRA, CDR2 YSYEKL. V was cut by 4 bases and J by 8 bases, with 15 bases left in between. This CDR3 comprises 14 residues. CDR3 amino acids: CASSPFQQGDTIYF. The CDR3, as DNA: TGCGCCAGCAGCCCCTTTCAACAAGGAGACACCATATATTTT.

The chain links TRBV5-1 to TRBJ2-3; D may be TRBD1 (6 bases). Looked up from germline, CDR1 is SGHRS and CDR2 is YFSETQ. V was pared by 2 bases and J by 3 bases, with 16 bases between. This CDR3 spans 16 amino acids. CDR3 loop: CASSFLPQGRTDTQYF. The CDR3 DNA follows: TGCGCCAGCAGCTTTCTCCCGCAGGGGCGGACAGATACGCAGTATTTT.

The CDR3 loop is CASSLGDRAGNTIYF. CDR3 nucleotide sequence: TGTGCCAGCAGCTTGGGGGACAGGGCCGGAAACACCATATATTTT. This chain joins TRBV5-8 and TRBJ1-3, with 9 positions matching TRBD1. The J segment lost 4 bases and the V segment lost 0 bases, leaving 2 bases of the junction unmatched. Germline V gene sequence: CDR1 SGHTS, CDR2 YDEGEE. The CDR3 runs 15 residues.

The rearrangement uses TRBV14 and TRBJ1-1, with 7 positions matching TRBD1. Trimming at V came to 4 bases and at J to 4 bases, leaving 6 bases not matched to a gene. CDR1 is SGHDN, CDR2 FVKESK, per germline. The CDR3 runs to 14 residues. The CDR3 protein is CASSPRTGRTEAFF. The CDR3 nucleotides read TGTGCCAGCAGCCCCCGGACAGGCCGCACTGAAGCTTTCTTT.

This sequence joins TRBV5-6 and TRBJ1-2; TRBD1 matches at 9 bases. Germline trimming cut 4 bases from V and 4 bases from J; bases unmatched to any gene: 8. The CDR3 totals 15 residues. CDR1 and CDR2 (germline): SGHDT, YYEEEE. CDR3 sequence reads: CASSIPGQGAYGYTF. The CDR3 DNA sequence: TGTGCCAGCAGCATACCGGGACAGGGCGCCTATGGCTACACCTTC.

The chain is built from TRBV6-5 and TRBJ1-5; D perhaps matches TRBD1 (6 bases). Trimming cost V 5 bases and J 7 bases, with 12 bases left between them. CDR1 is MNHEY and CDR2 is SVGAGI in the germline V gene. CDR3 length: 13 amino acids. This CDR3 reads CASSTGLSQPQHF. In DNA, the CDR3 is TGTGCCAGCAGTACAGGGTTATCGCAGCCCCAGCATTTT.

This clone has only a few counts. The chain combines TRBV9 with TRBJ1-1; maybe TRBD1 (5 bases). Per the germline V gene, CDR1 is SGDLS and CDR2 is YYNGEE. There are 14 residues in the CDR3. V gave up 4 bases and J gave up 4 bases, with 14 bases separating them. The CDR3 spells CASSPGLGVTEAFF. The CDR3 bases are TGTGCCAGCAGCCCGGGACTGGGGGTCACTGAAGCTTTCTTT.

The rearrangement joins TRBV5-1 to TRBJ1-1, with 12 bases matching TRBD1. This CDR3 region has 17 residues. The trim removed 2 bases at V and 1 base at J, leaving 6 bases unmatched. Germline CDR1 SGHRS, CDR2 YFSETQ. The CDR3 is CASSLSGTGGPNTEAFF. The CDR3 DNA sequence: TGCGCCAGCAGCTTATCCGGGACAGGGGGCCCGAACACTGAAGCTTTCTTT.

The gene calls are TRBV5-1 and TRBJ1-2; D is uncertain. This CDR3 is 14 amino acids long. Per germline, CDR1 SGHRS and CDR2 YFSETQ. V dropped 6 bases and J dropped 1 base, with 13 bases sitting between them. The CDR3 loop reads CASNIDESNYGYTF. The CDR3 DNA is TGCGCCAGCAATATAGATGAAAGTAACTATGGCTACACCTTC.

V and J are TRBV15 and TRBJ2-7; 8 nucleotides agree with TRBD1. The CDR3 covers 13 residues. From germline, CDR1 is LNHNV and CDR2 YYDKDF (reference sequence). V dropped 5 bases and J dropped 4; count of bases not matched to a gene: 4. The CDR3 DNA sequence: TGTGCCACCAGCTGGGGACAGGAGTACGAGCAGTACTTC. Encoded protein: CATSWGQEYEQYF.

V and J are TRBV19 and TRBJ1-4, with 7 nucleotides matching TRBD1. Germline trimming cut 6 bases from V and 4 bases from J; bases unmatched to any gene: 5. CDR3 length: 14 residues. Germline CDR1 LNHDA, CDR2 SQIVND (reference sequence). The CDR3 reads CASSRQGFNEKLFF. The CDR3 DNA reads TGTGCCAGTAGCAGACAGGGTTTTAATGAAAAACTGTTTTTT.

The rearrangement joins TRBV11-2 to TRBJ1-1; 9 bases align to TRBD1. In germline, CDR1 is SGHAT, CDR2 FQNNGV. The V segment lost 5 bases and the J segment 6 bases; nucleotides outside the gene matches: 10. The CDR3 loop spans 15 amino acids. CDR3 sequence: CASSITGTGKSEAFF. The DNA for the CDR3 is TGTGCCAGCAGCATTACCGGGACAGGGAAGTCTGAAGCTTTCTTT.

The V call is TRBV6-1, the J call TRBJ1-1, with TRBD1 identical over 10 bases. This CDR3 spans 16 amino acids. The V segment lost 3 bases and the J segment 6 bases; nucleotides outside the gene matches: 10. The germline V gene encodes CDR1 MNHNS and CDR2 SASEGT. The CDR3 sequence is CASSEEGTGEEAEAFF. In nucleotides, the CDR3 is TGTGCCAGCAGTGAGGAAGGGACAGGGGAGGAAGCTGAAGCTTTCTTT.

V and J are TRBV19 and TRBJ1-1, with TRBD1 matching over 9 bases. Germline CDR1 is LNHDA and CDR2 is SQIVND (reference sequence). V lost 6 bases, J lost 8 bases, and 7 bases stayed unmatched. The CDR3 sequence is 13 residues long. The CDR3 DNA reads TGTGCCAGTAGGCCGGGACAGGGTCTCGAAGCTTTCTTT. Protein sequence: CASRPGQGLEAFF.

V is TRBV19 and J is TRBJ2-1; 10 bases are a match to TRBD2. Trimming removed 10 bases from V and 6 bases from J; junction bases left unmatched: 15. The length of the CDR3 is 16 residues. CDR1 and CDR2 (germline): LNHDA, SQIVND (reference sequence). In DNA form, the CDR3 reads TGTGCCACCGACGCAACCGGACTAGCGGTATCCAATGAGCAGTTCTTC. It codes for CATDATGLAVSNEQFF.

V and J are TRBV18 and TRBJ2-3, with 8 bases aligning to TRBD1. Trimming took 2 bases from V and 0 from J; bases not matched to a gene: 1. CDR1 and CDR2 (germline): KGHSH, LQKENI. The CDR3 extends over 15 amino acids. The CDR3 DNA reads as TGTGCCAGCTCACCAGGACAGGGTAGCACAGATACGCAGTATTTT. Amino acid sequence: CASSPGQGSTDTQYF.

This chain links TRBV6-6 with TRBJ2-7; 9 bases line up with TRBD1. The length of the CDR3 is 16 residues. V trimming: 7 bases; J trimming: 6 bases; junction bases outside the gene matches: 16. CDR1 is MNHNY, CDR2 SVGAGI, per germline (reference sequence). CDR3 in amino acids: CASTARPGQGVGEQYF. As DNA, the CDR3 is TGTGCCAGCACCGCCCGGCCGGGACAGGGCGTTGGCGAGCAGTACTTC.